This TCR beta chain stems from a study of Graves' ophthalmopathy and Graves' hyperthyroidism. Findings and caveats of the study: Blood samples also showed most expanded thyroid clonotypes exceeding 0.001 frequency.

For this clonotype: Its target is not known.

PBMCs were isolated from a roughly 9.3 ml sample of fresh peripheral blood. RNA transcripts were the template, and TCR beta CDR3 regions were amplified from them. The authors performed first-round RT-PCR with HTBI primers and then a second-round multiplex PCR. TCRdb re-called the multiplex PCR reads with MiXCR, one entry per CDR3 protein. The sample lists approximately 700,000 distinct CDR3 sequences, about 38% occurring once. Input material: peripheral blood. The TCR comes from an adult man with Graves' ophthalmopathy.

CDR3 sequence (DNA): TGTGCCAGCAGTTTTTGGGGGCAAGAAACTGAAGCTTTCTTT. Translated: CASSFWGQETEAFF. The V gene is TRBV12-3 or TRBV12-4, the J gene TRBJ1-1, with D possibly TRBD1 on 6 matching bases. V was trimmed by 3 bases and J by 5 bases, leaving 13 bases between them. There are 14 residues in the CDR3.